The present TCR beta chain was sequenced within a study of human T cells and chemical hapten exposure. Study summary: Across the whole study, which lasted 20 to 30 weeks, patients were given diphenylcyclopropenone on the scalp once a week.

The germline CDR1 and CDR2 sequences are SQVTM and ANQGSEA. CDR3 size: 12 residues. V was trimmed by 6 bases and J by 5 bases, leaving 13 bases between them. This clonotype was observed many times. The antigen is unknown. What the library attached to individual cDNA molecules were unique molecular identifiers. TCRdb re-called the RACE reads through MiXCR, storing one row per CDR3 protein. The sample holds about 380,000 distinct CDR3 sequences, less than 6.5% seen once. Time point specified: pre-sensitization, week 0. Treatment denoted: therapeutic diphenylcyclopropenone sensitization with weekly scalp DPC. Study conclusions and caveats: TCRs above 1 in 1000 frequency did not change with DPC sensitization.

This chain links TRBV29-1 with TRBJ1-1; D is possibly TRBD1 (6 bases). This TCR came from a woman in her fifties or sixties with alopecia areata. Some clones in this sample may be carry-over from other donors' samples. The specimen was whole blood, collected in connection with sensitization to the hapten diphenylcyclopropenone (DPC). CDR3: CSVDAGVTEAFF. The DNA for the CDR3 is TGCAGCGTCGACGCAGGGGTGACTGAAGCTTTCTTT.